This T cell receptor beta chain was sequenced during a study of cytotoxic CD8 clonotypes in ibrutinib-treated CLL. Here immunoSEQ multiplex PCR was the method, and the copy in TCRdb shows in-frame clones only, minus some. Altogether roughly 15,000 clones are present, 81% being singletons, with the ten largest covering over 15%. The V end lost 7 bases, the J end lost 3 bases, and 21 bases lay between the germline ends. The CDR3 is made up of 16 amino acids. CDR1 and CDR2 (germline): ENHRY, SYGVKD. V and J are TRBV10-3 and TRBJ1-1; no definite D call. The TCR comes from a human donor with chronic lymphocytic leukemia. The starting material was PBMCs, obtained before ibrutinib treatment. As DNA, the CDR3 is TGTGCCATCACCAAAGAATCTCGATTGCTCTACACTGAAGCTTTCTTT. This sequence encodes CAITKESRLLYTEAFF.